Reported below is one TCR beta chain. Its antigen remains undetermined. No much larger clone is present one base from it, and per-base qualities are unavailable. Trimming accounts for 4 bases at V and 7 bases at J, while the number of junction bases matched to no gene is 6. Inclusive of the bounding cysteine and phenylalanine, the CDR3 is 14 residues long. Kept here is only the CDR3 DNA, which spans 42 bases and is read in frame from base 1. The germline V gene supplies CDR1 SGHRS and CDR2 YFSETQ. The sample originates from a study of early stage breast cancer tumors (dated by TCRdb to about 2017). A note on the overall study: Of the roughly 15 invasive breast tumors, roughly 13 were found to be estrogen receptor-positive, progesterone receptor-positive and HER2-negative. Of the roughly twelve ER+/PR+/HER2- tumors, eight were classified as invasive ductal carcinomas and four as invasive lobular carcinomas. On average, each sample got 9 to 10-fold read coverage. A total of over 2 million templates, representing around 1.2 million unique clonotypes, were detected across all samples. General study outcomes and caveats: Because the cohort was small, analysis by tumor subtype was not possible. Tumors showed about 2.5-fold higher T cell density and higher clonality than adjacent normal breast tissue. Enriched TCRB sequences shared across patients were found to be mostly commonly generated sequences that were unlikely to play an important role in the tumor microenvironment. Chain pairing and functional markers such as CD4, CD8 and FOXP3 were not captured by bulk genomic DNA sequencing of unsorted cells. Repertoires from blood and normal breast were more alike than repertoires from blood and tumor, and in about 90% of the 16 patients, comparing each tissue with blood separated tumor from normal.

Two independent genomic DNA replicates were amplified for each sample, with around 0.5 ug used for blood and about 1.5 ug for tumor or normal breast. TCRB sequencing of genomic DNA was carried out with the ImmunoSeq Intro kit according to the manufacturer's instructions. Multiplex PCR ran roughly 34 cycles with proprietary primers and spike-in control sequences for absolute quantification. Single-end 150-bp reads were used to sequence an 87-bp fragment spanning the CDR3 and the flanking V and J genes. Seven samples, with two replicates for each sample, were multiplexed per lane of an Illumina MiSeq using version 3.0 chemistry. As for how the authors treated the data: The vendor's proprietary pipeline processed the raw data and merged both replicates into a single result for each sample. To define clonotypes, the study grouped productive rearrangements that shared the V-gene family, CDR3 amino acid sequence and J-gene segment. Clonality was calculated as 1 minus the normalized Shannon entropy (Pielou evenness) of TCRB abundances. T cell density was estimated by dividing total templates by the number of input cells inferred from the DNA input amount. Total repertoire diversity and clonality were estimated with Recon using default parameters. Clonotypes with over 0.1% abundance in tumor and at least 32-fold higher abundance in tumor than in normal breast were defined as tumor-enriched. Held by TCRdb, this immuneACCESS table contains in-frame sequences only and omits some clones. Under half of the omission traces to an unresolved V gene where checked; the cause of the rest is unknown. The V and J calls and clone size are taken from that table; D and trimming were inferred from the DNA. Present in this sample are about 19,000 clones, around four fifths of which were seen just once. In total, the top ten clones hold under 2% of the sample.

The study profiled bulk TCR beta-chain repertoires in matched peripheral blood, tumor and adjacent normal breast tissue taken from approximately 15 patients with early-stage breast cancer. Before surgery, whole blood (roughly 4.5-10 mL) was collected into EDTA tubes and processed within 2 hours. Peripheral blood mononuclear cells were isolated by Ficoll-Paque centrifugation in SepMate-50 tubes. PBMCs were cryopreserved in aliquots of roughly 1.8 to 4.5 million cells in roughly 90% FBS with about 10% DMSO and kept in liquid nitrogen. The Qiagen AllPrep DNA/RNA Mini kit was used to extract genomic DNA.

This clonotype originated in a person aged 70 to 85 with breast cancer. Source material: blood. This receptor chain uses TRBV5-1 and TRBJ1-2, and 11 junctional nucleotides match TRBD1. The bases read TGCGCCAGCAGCGCGGGACAGGGGGTAGTTGGCTACACCTTC. It encodes CASSAGQGVVGYTF.